Below, 10 T cell receptor beta chains from the same sample are listed, as sequenced in a study of PD-1 blockade in classical Hodgkin lymphoma. The table came from immunoSEQ multiplex PCR; TCRdb's copy has only in-frame clones and leaves some out. The sample includes some 60,000 clones, around 87% of them seen just once. Every patient was affected by relapse after autologous stem cell transplantation, while exposure to brentuximab vedotin was not uniform. The sample consisted of peripheral blood mononuclear cells (PBMCs), taken at baseline. Receptors originate from a human donor with classical Hodgkin lymphoma.

The rearrangement links TRBV6-1 to TRBJ1-3; D not resolved. Trimming shortened V by 2 bases and J by 0 bases, and 8 bases separated the two germline ends. Germline V gene sequence: CDR1 MNHNS, CDR2 SASEGT. The CDR3 contains 15 residues. This CDR3 reads CASSERWSSGNTIYF. The DNA of the CDR3 is TGTGCCAGCAGTGAAAGGTGGAGCTCTGGAAACACCATATATTTT.

V usage is TRBV19 and J usage is TRBJ2-1, with 9 bases identical to TRBD2. Germline CDR1 reads LNHDA; CDR2 reads SQIVND (reference sequence). CDR3 length: 16 residues. The V and J ends lost 2 bases and 7 bases, in that order; junction bases with no gene match: 9. In DNA form, the CDR3 reads TGTGCCAGTAGTATACGGGGGGGGACTAGCAGGAATGAGCAGTTCTTC. The encoded protein is CASSIRGGTSRNEQFF. Using reference TRBV19 and TRBJ2-1 for the parts outside the CDR3, the full variable domain is DGGITQSPKYLFRKEGQNVTLSCEQNLNHDAMYWYRQDPGQGLRLIYYSQIVNDFQKGDIAEGYSVSREKKESFPLTVTSAQKNPTAFYLCASSIRGGTSRNEQFFGPGTRLTVL.

This chain connects TRBV5-6 to TRBJ2-2; D remains ambiguous. Germline V gene lookup returns CDR1 SGHDT and CDR2 YYEEEE. The CDR3 runs 18 residues. V dropped 0 bases and J dropped 7 bases, with 22 bases sitting between them. The CDR3 region is CASSLGELRLVRGGELFF. The CDR3 DNA reads as TGTGCCAGCAGCTTGGGTGAACTCCGTTTAGTTCGTGGCGGGGAGCTGTTTTTT. The full variable domain, rest sourced from reference TRBV5-6 and TRBJ2-2, is DAGVTQSPTHLIKTRGQQVTLRCSPKSGHDTVSWYQQALGQGPQFIFQYYEEEERQRGNFPDRFSGHQFPNYSSELNVNALLLGDSALYLCASSLGELRLVRGGELFFGEGSRLTVL.

The chain carries TRBV5-1 and TRBJ2-3, with D uncertain. There are 15 residues in the CDR3. Germline loops: CDR1 SGHRS, CDR2 YFSETQ. Trimming took off 0 bases at V and 3 bases at J, with 11 bases between the two ends. The CDR3 nucleotides read TGCGCCAGCAGCTTGGTGAAGCCACCGACAGATACGCAGTATTTT. The encoded protein is CASSLVKPPTDTQYF. Looking up the rest from reference TRBV5-1 and TRBJ2-3 gives the full variable domain: KAGVTQTPRYLIKTRGQQVTLSCSPISGHRSVSWYQQTPGQGLQFLFEYFSETQRNKGNFPGRFSGRQFSNSRSEMNVSTLELGDSALYLCASSLVKPPTDTQYFGPGTRLTVL.

This clone was counted between two and nine times. The rearrangement links TRBV7-9 to TRBJ1-5; 7 nucleotides line up with TRBD1. The CDR3 is 17 amino acids. CDR1 and CDR2 (germline): SEHNR, FQNEAQ (reference sequence). The V and J ends lost 5 bases and 0 bases, in that order; junction bases with no gene match: 10. For the CDR3, the DNA is TGTGCCAGCAGCCCAGGGGGTCAGAGCTATAGCAATCAGCCCCAGCATTTT. Translated: CASSPGGQSYSNQPQHF.

V and J are TRBV7-3 and TRBJ2-2; tentative D call: TRBD2 (6 bases). Trimming took off 6 bases at V and 4 bases at J, with 15 bases between the two ends. The CDR3 sequence is 15 residues long. Germline CDR1 and CDR2: SGHTA and FQGTGA. The CDR3 DNA sequence: TGTGCCAGCAGGGCCTCCGGGACTCCCACCGGGGAGCTGTTTTTT. Translated: CASRASGTPTGELFF. The complete variable domain, with remaining parts taken from reference TRBV7-3 and TRBJ2-2, reads GAGVSQTPSNKVTEKGKYVELRCDPISGHTALYWYRQSLGQGPEFLIYFQGTGAADDSGLPNDRFFAVRPEGSVSTLKIQRTERGDSAVYLCASRASGTPTGELFFGEGSRLTVL.

J is TRBJ2-3 and V is TRBV5-6; no definite D call. V was clipped by 4 bases and J by 2 bases, with 17 bases between them. Germline CDR1 is SGHDT and CDR2 is YYEEEE. The CDR3 has 16 amino acids. The CDR3 nucleotides read TGTGCCAGCAGCGCTGAAGTCTGGGCATTCACAGATACGCAGTATTTT. Translating gives CASSAEVWAFTDTQYF.

The rearrangement links TRBV19 to TRBJ2-7, with a possible D match to TRBD1 (7 bases). CDR3 length: 15 residues. Germline CDR1 is LNHDA and CDR2 is SQIVND (reference sequence). Trimming took 6 bases from V and 2 from J, leaving 17 bases between them. CDR3 loop: CASRKVGRGAYEQYF. The CDR3 bases are TGTGCCAGTAGAAAGGTAGGCAGGGGGGCCTACGAGCAGTACTTC.

DNA of the CDR3: TGTGCCAGTAGTACGATAAAGATTTTGAGCAATCAGCCCCAGCATTTT. Translation: CASSTIKILSNQPQHF. The chain employs TRBV19 and TRBJ1-5; D unresolved. The germline gives CDR1 LNHDA, CDR2 SQIVND (reference sequence). CDR3 size: 16 residues. Trimming pared 4 bases from V and 1 base from J, leaving 14 bases between.

This sequence joins TRBV30 and TRBJ1-2, with 8 bases that match TRBD1. Germline V lookup: CDR1 GTSNPN, CDR2 SVGIG (reference sequence). CDR3 length: 13 residues. With 3 bases clipped from V and 6 bases from J, the junction kept 6 bases outside the gene matches. In nucleotides, the CDR3 is TGTGCCTGGAGCCAAGGACAGGGCGATGGCTACACCTTC. As protein: CAWSQGQGDGYTF.